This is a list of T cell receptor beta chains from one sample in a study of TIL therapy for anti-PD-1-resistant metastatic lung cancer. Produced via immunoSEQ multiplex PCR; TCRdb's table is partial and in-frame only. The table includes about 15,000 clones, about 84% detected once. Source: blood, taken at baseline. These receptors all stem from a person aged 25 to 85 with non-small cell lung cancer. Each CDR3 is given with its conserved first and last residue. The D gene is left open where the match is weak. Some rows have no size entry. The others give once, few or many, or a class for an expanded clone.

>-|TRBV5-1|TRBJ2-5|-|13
TGCGCCAGCACTTCCTCTGGCTGGGAGACCCAGTACTTC
CASTSSGWETQYF
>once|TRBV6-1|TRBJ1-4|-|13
TGTGCCAGCAGGGGAGCAACTAATGAAAAACTGTTTTTT
CASRGATNEKLFF
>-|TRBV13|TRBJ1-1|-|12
TGTGCCAGCAGCTCCACCTCGGTTTCAGCTTTCTTT
CASSSTSVSAFF
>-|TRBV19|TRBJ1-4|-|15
TGTGCCAGTAGTACGGGGACGGTTGTTGATGAAAAACTGTTTTTT
CASSTGTVVDEKLFF
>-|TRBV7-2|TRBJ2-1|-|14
TGTGCCAGCAGCTTAGCGCTAGCCGGTAGTGAGCAGTTCTTC
CASSLALAGSEQFF
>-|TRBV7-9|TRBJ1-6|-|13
TGTGCCAGCAGCTTGGACCCCCTATCACCCCTCCACTTT
CASSLDPLSPLHF
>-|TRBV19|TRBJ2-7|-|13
TGTGCCAGTAGTATAGCGCCCCACTACGAGCAGTACTTC
CASSIAPHYEQYF
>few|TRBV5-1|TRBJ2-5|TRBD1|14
TGCGCCAGCAGCTATCGACAGGGGCAAGAGACCCAGTACTTC
CASSYRQGQETQYF
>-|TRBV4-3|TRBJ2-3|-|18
TGCGCCAGCAGCCAAGGACGGAGAACGTACTGGGACACAGATACGCAGTATTTT
CASSQGRRTYWDTDTQYF
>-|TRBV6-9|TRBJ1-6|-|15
TGTGCCAGCAGTTACGATTCGCGGGAAAATTCACCCCTCCACTTT
CASSYDSRENSPLHF
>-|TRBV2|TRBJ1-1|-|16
TGTGCCAGCAGTGATATAGTAGTCGGTCGGGAGACTGAAGCTTTCTTT
CASSDIVVGRETEAFF
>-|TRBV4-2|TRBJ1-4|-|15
TGTGCCAGCAGCCAAGACGCCAGGCCTAATGAAAAACTGTTTTTT
CASSQDARPNEKLFF
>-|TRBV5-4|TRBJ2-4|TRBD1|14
TGTGCCAGCAGCTTGGGACAGGGTATGGGCATTCAGTACTTC
CASSLGQGMGIQYF
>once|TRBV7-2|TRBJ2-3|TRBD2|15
TGTGCCAGCAGGGAGGCGGGGGGGCCCACAGATACGCAGTATTTT
CASREAGGPTDTQYF
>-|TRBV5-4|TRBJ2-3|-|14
TGTGCCAGCAGCTTGTCCCAGAGGACAGATACGCAGTATTTT
CASSLSQRTDTQYF
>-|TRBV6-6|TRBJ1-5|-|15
TGTGCCAGCAGTCCCTTGACACCTACCACTCAGCCCCAGCATTTT
CASSPLTPTTQPQHF
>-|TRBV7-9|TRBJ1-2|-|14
TGTGCCAGCAGCCGGGCGGGCCAGAACTATGGCTACACCTTC
CASSRAGQNYGYTF
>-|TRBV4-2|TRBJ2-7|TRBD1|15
TGTGCCAGCAGCCAGGGGACAGGGAGCTCCTACGAGCAGTACTTC
CASSQGTGSSYEQYF
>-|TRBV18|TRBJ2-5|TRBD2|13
TGTGCCAGCATAATAACAGCGGGGGAGACCCAGTACTTC
CASIITAGETQYF
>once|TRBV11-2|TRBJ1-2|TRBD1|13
TGTGCCAGTCGGACAGGGGGCGGCTATGGCTACACCTTC
CASRTGGGYGYTF
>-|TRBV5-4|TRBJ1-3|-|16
TGTGCCAGCAGTCCTGTGGGGGACCGCTCTGGAAACACCATATATTTT
CASSPVGDRSGNTIYF
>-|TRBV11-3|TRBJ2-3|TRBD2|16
TGTGCCAGCAGCTTGGGTAGCGGGAGGGGCACAGATACGCAGTATTTT
CASSLGSGRGTDTQYF
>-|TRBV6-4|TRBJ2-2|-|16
TGTGCCAGCAGTGACGGGGCTAGCGAGACAACCGGGGAGCTGTTTTTT
CASSDGASETTGELFF
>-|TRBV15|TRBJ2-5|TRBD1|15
TGTGCCACCAGCAGGGGGGACAGTGCCTCGGAGACCCAGTACTTC
CATSRGDSASETQYF
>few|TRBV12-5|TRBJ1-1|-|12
TGTGCTAGTGGTTTTCGGTACACTGAAGCTTTCTTT
CASGFRYTEAFF
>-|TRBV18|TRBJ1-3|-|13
TGTGCCAGCTCACCATCGAAGGGAAACACCATATATTTT
CASSPSKGNTIYF
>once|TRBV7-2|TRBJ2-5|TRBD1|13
TGTGCCAGCAATCAGGGGGATGGAGAGACCCAGTACTTC
CASNQGDGETQYF
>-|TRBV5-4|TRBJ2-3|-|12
TGTGCCAGCAGCTTGGAGGTTGGTACGCAGTATTTT
CASSLEVGTQYF
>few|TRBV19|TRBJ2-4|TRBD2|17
TGTGCCAGCGTATCTAGCGGGGCACTGGGAGCCAAAAACATTCAGTACTTC
CASVSSGALGAKNIQYF
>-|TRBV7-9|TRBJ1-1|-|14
TGTGCCAGCAGCTTAGCTGCGAAAGGGGCTGAAGCTTTCTTT
CASSLAAKGAEAFF
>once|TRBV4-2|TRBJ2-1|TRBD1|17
TGTGCCAGCAGCCCAAAAGGGGGCAGGGGAAGTGAGGATGAGCAGTTCTTC
CASSPKGGRGSEDEQFF
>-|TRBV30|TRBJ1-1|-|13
TGTGCCTGGAGTGTAGGAACAGGCACTGAAGCTTTCTTT
CAWSVGTGTEAFF
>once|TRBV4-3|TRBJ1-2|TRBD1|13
TGCGCCAGCAGCCCCTTACAGGGGTATGGCTACACCTTC
CASSPLQGYGYTF
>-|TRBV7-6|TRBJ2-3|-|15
TGTGCCAGCAGCCCGCATACAGTAGGCACAGATACGCAGTATTTT
CASSPHTVGTDTQYF
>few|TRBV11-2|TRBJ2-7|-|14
TGTGCCAGCAGCTTGTGGGGGGTAGGGGCGGAGCAGTACTTC
CASSLWGVGAEQYF